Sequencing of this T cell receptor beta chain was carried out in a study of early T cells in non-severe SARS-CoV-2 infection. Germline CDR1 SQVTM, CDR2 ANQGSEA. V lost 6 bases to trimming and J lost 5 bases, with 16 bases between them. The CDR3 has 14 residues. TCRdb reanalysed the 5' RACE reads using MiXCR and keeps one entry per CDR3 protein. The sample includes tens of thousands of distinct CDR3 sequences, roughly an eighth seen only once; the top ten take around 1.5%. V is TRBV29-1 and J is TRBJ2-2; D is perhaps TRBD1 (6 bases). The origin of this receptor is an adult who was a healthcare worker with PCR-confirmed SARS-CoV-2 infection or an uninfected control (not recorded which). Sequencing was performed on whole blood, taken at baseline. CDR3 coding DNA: TGCAGCGTGCGCACCAGGGGTGAGACCGGGGAGCTGTTTTTT. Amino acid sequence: CSVRTRGETGELFF.